This TCR beta chain was captured by sequencing in a study of identical twins. To note about this clonotype: Its antigen remains unknown.

General study results and limits: Conclusions were based on cross-sectional statistical analysis, without following the same donors.

TCRdb re-derived calls from the 5' RACE reads in MiXCR, one entry per CDR3 protein. The sample gives about 890,000 distinct CDR3 sequences, around 12% of which show up once; around 1.5% is in the top ten. Germline V gene sequence: CDR1 DFQATT, CDR2 SNEGSKA (reference sequence). Trimming at V came to 3 bases and at J to 12 bases, leaving 13 bases not matched to a gene. The CDR3 has 14 amino acids. The sample was also reused in another study, on yellow fever vaccine responses in identical twins.

Sequenced sample: PBMCs. V gene TRBV20-1 combines with J gene TRBJ1-1, with 10 positions matching TRBD1. This TCR derives from a woman younger than 30 in good health. The CDR3 sequence is CSARGSGDRGRSFF. The CDR3 coding sequence is TGCAGTGCTAGGGGATCCGGGGACAGGGGTAGGTCTTTCTTT.